The rows below give T cell receptor beta chains drawn from one sample of a study of cytomegalovirus exposure and HLA in healthy donors. Method: immunoSEQ multiplex PCR; TCRdb's copy keeps in-frame clones and lacks some. This table has nearly 300,000 clones, around 86% appearing once. Sample: PBMCs. All receptors derive from a man aged 35-49 years in good health and CMV-seropositive. Both conserved end residues are part of each CDR3. The D gene is left open where the match is weak. The size of a clone is reported for some rows only, either as once, few or many, or as a class for expanded clones.

V gene	clone size	J gene	D gene	CDR3 DNA	CDR3 protein
TRBV6-6	few	TRBJ2-7	.	TGTGCCAGCAGTCTCGACAGCTACGAGCAGTACTTC	CASSLDSYEQYF
TRBV28	.	TRBJ1-1	TRBD1	TGTGCCAGCAGTTTCTTGGACAGGGGCACTGAAGCTTTCTTT	CASSFLDRGTEAFF
TRBV7-2	once	TRBJ2-1	TRBD2	TGTGCCAGCAGCTTAGTAGCGGGAGGGAGTGAGCAGTTCTTC	CASSLVAGGSEQFF
TRBV28	.	TRBJ2-7	.	TGTGCCAGCTCCTCGGGGGATAGCGAGACCTACGAGCAGTACTTC	CASSSGDSETYEQYF
TRBV2	few	TRBJ2-3	TRBD2	TGTGCCAGCAGTGCCATAGCGGGAGTAGATACGCAGTATTTT	CASSAIAGVDTQYF
TRBV19	.	TRBJ1-6	.	TGTGCCAGTAGCACGCGGACAGTAACGAGCTCCTATAATTCACCCCTCCACTTT	CASSTRTVTSSYNSPLHF
TRBV6-4	.	TRBJ2-1	TRBD1	TGTGCCAGCAGTGAAGGGGGACAGGGCTACAATGAGCAGTTCTTC	CASSEGGQGYNEQFF
TRBV28	.	TRBJ2-1	TRBD2	TGTGCCAGCAGTTTAATTGGACTAGCGGCCGGGGAGCAGTTCTTC	CASSLIGLAAGEQFF
TRBV7-9	once	TRBJ2-3	TRBD2	TGTGCCAGCAGCTTTCCCCAGGGACTAGCGGTCCGCACAGATACGCAGTATTTT	CASSFPQGLAVRTDTQYF
TRBV28	.	TRBJ1-1	TRBD1	TGTGCCAGCAGTTCGGCCACTGGGACAGTGAACACTGAAGCTTTCTTT	CASSSATGTVNTEAFF
TRBV27	.	TRBJ2-7	TRBD1	TGTGCCAGCAGTAACCGCTGGGGGACAGGGTCAAACGAGCAGTACTTC	CASSNRWGTGSNEQYF
TRBV6-5	few	TRBJ2-2	.	TGTGCCAGCAGTATCGCGGGACGTCTGGGGGAGCTGTTTTTT	CASSIAGRLGELFF
TRBV7-8	once	TRBJ1-1	.	TGTGCCAGCAGCTCTCGAGGACAGTGGAAGACTGAAGCTTTCTTT	CASSSRGQWKTEAFF
TRBV6-5	once	TRBJ2-1	.	TGTGCCAGCAGCCTCTCTCAGGGATCTGGTGAGCAGTTCTTC	CASSLSQGSGEQFF
TRBV11-3	few	TRBJ1-1	TRBD1	TGTGCCAGCAGCTACCGGGACAGTGAAGCTTTCTTT	CASSYRDSEAFF
TRBV19	.	TRBJ1-1	.	TGTGCCAGTAGTGTCGGTTTCACTGAAGCTTTCTTT	CASSVGFTEAFF